The rows below give T cell receptor beta chains drawn from one sample of a study of blood T cell repertoires in COVID-19. Measured with immunoSEQ multiplex PCR; TCRdb has only the in-frame clones, and not every one. The repertoire holds about 120,000 clones, 78% seen once, with about 2% in the top ten. The source material was peripheral blood. The receptor set was obtained from a man between 70 and 80 years old with acute or convalescent COVID-19. Each CDR3 is given with its conserved first and last residue. A D gene is named only where the DNA matches it firmly. The size field is filled for only some rows; it gives once, few, many or a size class.

>-|TRBJ1-2|-|TRBV14
TGTGCCAGCAGCCTAGAGGAGGGGCGCCCCTCCTATGGCTACACCTTC
CASSLEEGRPSYGYTF
>-|TRBJ2-1|-|TRBV7-6
TGTGCCAGCAGCCCAGAGAGGGTCGGGGGGCGACGCTCCTACAATGAGCAGTTCTTC
CASSPERVGGRRSYNEQFF
>-|TRBJ1-2|-|TRBV27
TGTGCCAGCAGTTTAAGGGGTTACTATGGCTACACCTTC
CASSLRGYYGYTF
>-|TRBJ1-5|-|TRBV7-2
TGTGCCAGCAGCGCCTACAGGGCCAATCAGCCCCAGCATTTT
CASSAYRANQPQHF
>-|TRBJ1-5|-|TRBV4-2
TGTGCCAGCAGCCGACTAGGGGGCAATCAGCCCCAGCATTTT
CASSRLGGNQPQHF
>-|TRBJ2-7|TRBD1|TRBV5-6
TGTGCCAGCAGCTTGGTAGTGACAGGGGGTGAGCAGTACTTC
CASSLVVTGGEQYF
>-|TRBJ1-5|-|TRBV18
TGTGCCAGCTCACCATTGGCAGGGTTGGATCAGCCCCAGCATTTT
CASSPLAGLDQPQHF
>once|TRBJ2-3|TRBD1|TRBV5-6
TGTGCCAGCAGCCCCATGGCAGGGGGCAGGACAGATACGCAGTATTTT
CASSPMAGGRTDTQYF
>-|TRBJ1-1|-|TRBV30
TGTGCCTGGAGCGCAGGTCGGACTGAAGCTTTCTTT
CAWSAGRTEAFF
>few|TRBJ1-6|-|TRBV4-3
TGCGCCAGCAGCCAAGGGACAGCGAATTCACCCCTCCACTTT
CASSQGTANSPLHF
>-|TRBJ1-1|-|TRBV19
TGTGCCAGTAGTAACCGGGGGTACACTGAAGCTTTCTTT
CASSNRGYTEAFF
>few|TRBJ1-5|-|TRBV10-3
TGTGCCATCAGTCCAGACGCAGGGCGGCAGCCCCAGCATTTT
CAISPDAGRQPQHF
>-|TRBJ1-2|-|TRBV15
TGTGCCACCGGGGGGGTCCCTAACTATGGCTACACCTTC
CATGGVPNYGYTF
>-|TRBJ2-2|TRBD2|TRBV9
TGTGCCAGCAGCGTTAGTCCTAGCGGGGGGACCGGGGAGCTGTTTTTT
CASSVSPSGGTGELFF
>-|TRBJ1-5|-|TRBV7-9
TGTGCCAGCAGCTTAGGGGTGGGGGGTCAGCCCCAGCATTTT
CASSLGVGGQPQHF
>once|TRBJ2-1|TRBD2|TRBV7-8
TGTGCCAGCAGCTTAGCACTAGCGGGGGGCCCGTTAGATGAGCAGTTCTTC
CASSLALAGGPLDEQFF
>-|TRBJ1-4|-|TRBV5-1
TGCGCCAGCAGTTTACCAGCGACTAAACTGTTTTTT
CASSLPATKLFF
>-|TRBJ2-1|TRBD2|TRBV5-1
TGCGCCAGCAGGCTCCAGCGGGGGACCTACAATGAGCAGTTCTTC
CASRLQRGTYNEQFF
>-|TRBJ1-3|-|TRBV4-3
TGCGCCAGCAGCCCCCGATCAGCAGGCACCATATATTTT
CASSPRSAGTIYF
>-|TRBJ1-5|-|TRBV21-1
TGTGCCAACCCGGACAGGGGACAGCCCCAGCATTTT
CANPDRGQPQHF
>once|TRBJ2-3|-|TRBV5-6
TGTGCCAGCAGCTTGGTTACTTATTCAGATACGCAGTATTTT
CASSLVTYSDTQYF
>few|TRBJ2-1|TRBD1|TRBV5-1
TGCGCCAGCAGCCCCGGGACAGGGGGAAGTAATGAGCAGTTCTTC
CASSPGTGGSNEQFF
>-|TRBJ1-1|TRBD1|TRBV5-4
TGTGCCAGCAGCTTGCAAACCGGGACAGAAACTGAAGCTTTCTTT
CASSLQTGTETEAFF
>-|TRBJ2-3|-|TRBV14
TGTGCCAGCAGCCAAGTCTGGTGGGGGGCAGATACGCAGTATTTT
CASSQVWWGADTQYF
>few|TRBJ2-7|TRBD2|TRBV10-3
TGTGCCATCAAAAGGGAGGGCAACTACGAGCAGTACTTC
CAIKREGNYEQYF
>-|TRBJ2-3|TRBD2|TRBV3-1/TRBV3-2
TGTGCCAGCAGCCCTAATGCGGCCTCGACGGGGGGTACGCAGTATTTT
CASSPNAASTGGTQYF
>-|TRBJ2-3|TRBD2|TRBV5-4
TGTGCCAGCAGCCCGCCCCCAAGACTAGCGGGCACAGATACGCAGTATTTT
CASSPPPRLAGTDTQYF
>-|TRBJ2-2|TRBD1|TRBV10-3
TGTGCCATCAGGCCGGGGGACAGGGGTTCGGTCGGGGAGCTGTTTTTT
CAIRPGDRGSVGELFF
>-|TRBJ1-1|-|TRBV10-3
TGTGCCATCAGTCCCCAGGGAGGCACTGAAGCTTTCTTT
CAISPQGGTEAFF
>-|TRBJ2-3|-|TRBV4-1
TGCGCCAGCAGCCCTACCGGACAGTCTCAGACAGATACGCAGTATTTT
CASSPTGQSQTDTQYF
>once|TRBJ1-5|-|TRBV19
TGTGCCAGTAGTATCAGACGAGGTAATCAGCCCCAGCATTTT
CASSIRRGNQPQHF
>-|TRBJ1-1|-|TRBV7-2
TGTGCCAGCAGCTCAACAGGGTCCTACACTGAAGCTTTCTTT
CASSSTGSYTEAFF
>-|TRBJ1-1|TRBD1|TRBV7-2
TGTGCCAGCAGCAGCTACAGGGGGCCGAACACTGAAGCTTTCTTT
CASSSYRGPNTEAFF
>few|TRBJ1-3|-|TRBV7-8
TGTGCCAGCAGCGTACGGGGACTCTCTGGAAACACCATATATTTT
CASSVRGLSGNTIYF
>-|TRBJ1-2|-|TRBV7-9
TGTGCCAGCAGCGTACCGCCAGGGTATGGCTACACCTTC
CASSVPPGYGYTF
>-|TRBJ1-2|TRBD1|TRBV7-3
TGTGCCAGCAGCTTGTTACAGGGGGCTGGCTACACCTTC
CASSLLQGAGYTF
>-|TRBJ2-3|-|TRBV7-3
TGTGCCAGCAGCTTGAGGAGTAGCACAGATACGCAGTATTTT
CASSLRSSTDTQYF
>-|TRBJ1-5|TRBD1|TRBV9
TGTGCCAGCAGCCCGACGGACAGGGGAAATCAGCCCCAGCATTTT
CASSPTDRGNQPQHF
>-|TRBJ2-3|-|TRBV18
TGTGCCAGCTCACCCACAGGGAGAGATACGCAGTATTTT
CASSPTGRDTQYF
>once|TRBJ2-6|-|TRBV4-2
TGTGCCAGCAGCCAAGGCGTGACAGCAGGGGCCAACGTCCTGACTTTC
CASSQGVTAGANVLTF
>-|TRBJ1-6|-|TRBV7-2
TGTGCCAGCAGCTTACCGGGAGTTTCACCCCTCCACTTT
CASSLPGVSPLHF
>-|TRBJ1-6|TRBD1|TRBV6-6
TGTGCCAGCAGTATACAGGGGAACCCCTATAATTCACCCCTCCACTTT
CASSIQGNPYNSPLHF
>-|TRBJ2-3|TRBD2|TRBV18
TGTGCCAGCTCAGAGGGACTAGCGGGAAGTGGAGATACGCAGTATTTT
CASSEGLAGSGDTQYF
>-|TRBJ2-7|-|TRBV18
TGTGCCAGCTCACCACCGGCAGGGATCGAGCAGTACTTC
CASSPPAGIEQYF
>-|TRBJ2-7|-|TRBV25-1
TGTGCCACCTCCTCGGGGAGGGAGCAGTACTTC
CATSSGREQYF
>-|TRBJ1-5|-|TRBV7-2
TGTGCCAGCAGCTCTTCAACAGGTGACTTTAGCAATCAGCCCCAGCATTTT
CASSSSTGDFSNQPQHF
>-|TRBJ2-2|-|TRBV10-3
TGTGCCATCAGTGAGTCGAGGGGGGGTGCCGGGGAGCTGTTTTTT
CAISESRGGAGELFF
>-|TRBJ2-7|TRBD2|TRBV7-9
TGTGCCAGCAGCTTAGGGAAGACTAGCGGGGGCGACGAGCAGTACTTC
CASSLGKTSGGDEQYF
>-|TRBJ1-6|TRBD1|TRBV5-4
TGTGCCAGCAGCTGGGGACAGAGACGCTCCTATAATTCACCCCTCCACTTT
CASSWGQRRSYNSPLHF
>once|TRBJ1-6|-|TRBV5-1
TGCGCCAGCAGCTTGAAGCTGGATTCACCCCTCCACTTT
CASSLKLDSPLHF
>-|TRBJ1-2|TRBD1|TRBV30
TGTGCCTGGAGTGTAACTACAGGGGCTGGCTACACCTTC
CAWSVTTGAGYTF
>-|TRBJ2-7|-|TRBV6-5
TGTGCCAGCAGTCTGGGTTTCGGGTCGTCCTACGAGCAGTACTTC
CASSLGFGSSYEQYF
>once|TRBJ1-6|TRBD1|TRBV19
TGTGCCAGTAGTATAGAACGGGGCGACAGGGGTTACTCACCCCTCCACTTT
CASSIERGDRGYSPLHF
>-|TRBJ1-5|-|TRBV2
TGTGCCAGCAGTGGTTCAGGGAATCAGCCCCAGCATTTT
CASSGSGNQPQHF
>once|TRBJ1-2|TRBD1|TRBV7-3
TGTGCCAGCAGCTTAATGGGACAGGGTAACTATGGCTACACCTTC
CASSLMGQGNYGYTF
>-|TRBJ2-7|TRBD2|TRBV24-1
TGTGCCACCAGTGATTTGCCGGCTAGCGGGGGGGCCTTTAAGGACGAGCAGTACTTC
CATSDLPASGGAFKDEQYF
>many|TRBJ1-2|-|TRBV19
TGTGCCAGTAGTATAACCAGATATGGCTACACCTTC
CASSITRYGYTF
>-|TRBJ2-5|TRBD2|TRBV7-2
TGTGCCAGCAGCGTTCTAGCGGGGGGGCGAGAGACCCAGTACTTC
CASSVLAGGRETQYF